Presented here are 21 T cell receptor beta chains from one specimen sequenced in a study of blood T cell repertoires in COVID-19. Assay: immunoSEQ multiplex PCR; the TCRdb copy retains only in-frame clones and omits some. The table lists approximately 140,000 clones, under 90% of them singletons. The source material was peripheral blood. The receptor set was obtained from a woman of 80 years or more in a cohort sampled during active or convalescent COVID-19.

The sample holds a few counts of this clone. J is TRBJ2-7 and V is TRBV5-1; D is possibly TRBD1 (6 bases). Between the trimmed V and J ends, which lost 3 bases and 0 bases, there was a span of 13 bases. The germline V gene has CDR1 SGHRS and CDR2 YFSETQ. CDR3 size: 15 residues. CDR3 region: CASSWGDRSSYEQYF. The CDR3 DNA is TGCGCCAGCAGCTGGGGCGACAGGAGCTCCTACGAGCAGTACTTC.

The V and J genes are TRBV9 and TRBJ2-5; no definite D call. V gave up 0 bases and J gave up 5 bases, with 8 bases separating them. The CDR3 loop spans 13 amino acids. Germline-derived CDR1 and CDR2 are SGDLS and YYNGEE. The CDR3 loop is CASSVEHRETQYF. The DNA of the CDR3 is TGTGCCAGCAGCGTAGAGCATCGGGAGACCCAGTACTTC.

This chain joins TRBV19 and TRBJ2-5, with 8 bases matching TRBD1. The germline CDR1 and CDR2 sequences are LNHDA and SQIVND (reference sequence). Trimming at V came to 6 bases and at J to 0 bases, leaving 3 bases not matched to a gene. The CDR3 is 14 amino acids. This chain's CDR3 is CASSLRGHQETQYF. In DNA form, the CDR3 reads TGTGCCAGTAGCCTCAGGGGGCACCAAGAGACCCAGTACTTC. Combining the CDR3 with reference TRBV19 and TRBJ2-5 gives the whole variable domain DGGITQSPKYLFRKEGQNVTLSCEQNLNHDAMYWYRQDPGQGLRLIYYSQIVNDFQKGDIAEGYSVSREKKESFPLTVTSAQKNPTAFYLCASSLRGHQETQYFGPGTRLLVL.

The chain has TRBV2 and TRBJ1-1; 7 bases line up with TRBD1. CDR3 length: 11 amino acids. Trimming took 10 bases from V and 7 from J; bases not matched to a gene: 6. CDR1 is SNHLY and CDR2 is FYNNEI in the germline V gene. The CDR3 loop is CATGQAIEAFF. The CDR3 nucleotides are TGTGCCACCGGACAGGCTATTGAAGCTTTCTTT.

This CDR3 is CAWSALGGERDEQYF. Written as DNA, the CDR3 is TGTGCCTGGAGTGCTCTAGGGGGGGAGCGGGACGAGCAGTACTTC. This rearrangement joins TRBV30 to TRBJ2-7, with a weak D call TRBD2 (7 bases). The CDR3 covers 15 residues. The V end was cut by 1 base, the J end by 5 bases, with 18 bases between. Germline V gene data show CDR1 as GTSNPN and CDR2 as SVGIG (reference sequence). Combining the CDR3 with reference TRBV30 and TRBJ2-7 gives the whole variable domain SQTIHQWPATLVQPVGSPLSLECTVEGTSNPNLYWYRQAAGRGLQLLFYSVGIGQISSEVPQNLSASRPQDRQFILSSKKLLLSDSGFYLCAWSALGGERDEQYFGPGTRLTVT.

V and J are TRBV27 and TRBJ1-4, with TRBD1 matching 11 bases. With V trimmed by 6 bases and J by 8 bases, 8 bases remained unmatched. The length of the CDR3 is 15 residues. Germline V gene data show CDR1 as MNHEY and CDR2 as SMNVEV (reference sequence). The DNA for the CDR3 is TGTGCCAGCAGCAGTCCGGGACAGGGGGTAGAAAAACTGTTTTTT. Translation gives CASSSPGQGVEKLFF. Variable domain in full (rest from reference TRBV27 and TRBJ1-4): EAQVTQNPRYLITVTGKKLTVTCSQNMNHEYMSWYRQDPGLGLRQIYYSMNVEVTDKGDVPEGYKVSRKEKRNFPLILESPSPNQTSLYFCASSSPGQGVEKLFFGSGTQLSVL.

The rearrangement joins TRBV5-1 to TRBJ1-3, with TRBD1 as a possible D gene (5 bases). V was trimmed by 0 bases and J by 1 base, leaving 14 bases between them. CDR1 is SGHRS, CDR2 YFSETQ, per germline. The CDR3 is 17 residues long. The CDR3 protein is CASSLGSGLVSGNTIYF. The DNA of the CDR3 is TGCGCCAGCAGCTTGGGGTCAGGGTTGGTATCTGGAAACACCATATATTTT.

In this sample, this clone turned up once. This chain's CDR3 is CASSYRGTVQAFF. The DNA of the CDR3 is TGTGCCAGCAGCTACCGTGGGACAGTACAAGCTTTCTTT. The rearrangement links TRBV7-2 to TRBJ1-1, with TRBD1 matching over 7 bases. Germline CDR1 SGHTA, CDR2 FQGNSA. The V gene end was trimmed by 4 bases and the J gene end by 9 bases; junction bases not matched to a gene: 8. This CDR3 region has 13 residues.

The chain recombines TRBV7-9 with TRBJ2-5, with 13 bases identical to TRBD2. The germline V gene encodes CDR1 SEHNR and CDR2 FQNEAQ (reference sequence). The CDR3 extends over 17 amino acids. The junction had 10 bases not matched to a gene; V was cut back by 6 bases and J by 3 bases. The CDR3 region is CASSLYGTSGDKETQYF. The DNA of the CDR3 is TGTGCCAGCAGTCTCTATGGGACTAGCGGGGACAAAGAGACCCAGTACTTC.

The CDR3: CASSDPDRGSEQYV. The CDR3 DNA follows: TGTGCCAGCAGCGATCCGGACAGGGGTAGCGAGCAGTACGTC. V usage is TRBV7-2 and J usage is TRBJ2-7; TRBD1 aligns across 9 bases. The CDR3 runs 14 residues. CDR1 and CDR2 from the germline V gene are SGHTA and FQGNSA. V shed 5 bases and J 6 bases; nucleotides not matched to a gene: 8.

The J gene is TRBJ2-1, the V gene TRBV19; D is possibly TRBD1 (5 bases). This CDR3 spans 16 amino acids. CDR1 and CDR2 from the germline V gene are LNHDA and SQIVND (reference sequence). The ends were cut back, 4 bases at V and 1 base at J, with 14 bases in the middle. CDR3 sequence: CASSNRQPSSYNEQFF. CDR3 bases: TGTGCCAGTAGTAACCGACAGCCTTCGTCCTACAATGAGCAGTTCTTC.

The genes are TRBV28 and TRBJ1-5; D not resolved. This CDR3 spans 12 amino acids. The germline V gene has CDR1 MDHEN and CDR2 SYDVKM. V was shortened by 2 bases and J by 7 bases, with 6 bases between the two germline ends. The CDR3 sequence is CASSLVRQPQHF. CDR3 DNA: TGTGCCAGCAGTTTAGTCCGGCAGCCCCAGCATTTT. Using reference TRBV28 and TRBJ1-5 for the parts outside the CDR3, the full variable domain is DVKVTQSSRYLVKRTGEKVFLECVQDMDHENMFWYRQDPGLGLRLIYFSYDVKMKEKGDIPEGYSVSREKKERFSLILESASTNQTSMYLCASSLVRQPQHFGDGTRLSIL.

The genes are TRBV2 and TRBJ2-1, with 8 nucleotides matching TRBD2. V was clipped by 7 bases and J by 5 bases; unmatched bases: 7. The CDR3 runs to 14 residues. Germline V gene sequence: CDR1 SNHLY, CDR2 FYNNEI. The CDR3 DNA is TGTGCCAGCACGGGCGGGGGGCTACACAATGAGCAGTTCTTC. This sequence encodes CASTGGGLHNEQFF. Full variable domain (remainder filled in from reference TRBV2 and TRBJ2-1): EPEVTQTPSHQVTQMGQEVILRCVPISNHLYFYWYRQILGQKVEFLVSFYNNEISEKSEIFDDQFSVERPDGSNFTLKIRSTKLEDSAMYFCASTGGGLHNEQFFGPGTRLTVL.

This clone was counted a single time. This rearrangement joins TRBV4-2 to TRBJ2-1, with 8 bases matching TRBD1. This CDR3 comprises 13 residues. Germline trimming cut 2 bases from V and 15 bases from J; bases unmatched to any gene: 9. Germline values: CDR1 LGHNA, CDR2 YNFKEQ. CDR3 in amino acids: CASSQNPQGALFF. Here the CDR3 DNA reads TGTGCCAGCAGCCAAAACCCCCAGGGGGCTTTGTTCTTC.

Points on this clone: Other DNA sequences in the same sample also yield this CDR3. This chain joins TRBV7-6 and TRBJ2-5; D unresolved. With 4 bases removed from V and 1 base from J, the gap between germline ends came to 4 bases. CDR1 is SGHVS and CDR2 is FNYEAQ in the germline V gene. This CDR3 has 12 residues. CDR3 loop: CASSSLQETQYF. CDR3 DNA: TGTGCCAGCAGCTCTCTCCAAGAGACCCAGTACTTC.

The chain joins TRBV6-5 to TRBJ1-6; D uncertain. Germline V gives CDR1 MNHEY, CDR2 SVGAGI. CDR3 length: 12 residues. V was cut by 2 bases and J by 10 bases, with 6 bases left in between. The CDR3 here is CASSYPGSPLHF. The DNA of the CDR3 is TGTGCCAGCAGTTACCCCGGGTCACCCCTCCACTTT.

The chain carries TRBV6-5 and TRBJ2-2, with D perhaps TRBD1 (5 bases). Germline V gene data show CDR1 as MNHEY and CDR2 as SVGAGI. Trimming shortened V by 7 bases and J by 4 bases, and 10 bases separated the two germline ends. The CDR3 loop spans 13 amino acids. The CDR3 sequence: CASIRAITGELFF. CDR3 bases: TGTGCCAGCATCAGGGCAATCACCGGGGAGCTGTTTTTT.

The chain recombines TRBV27 with TRBJ2-1; 13 bases are a match to TRBD2. The V gene end was trimmed by 5 bases and the J gene end by 7 bases; junction bases not matched to a gene: 8. Germline assignment: CDR1 MNHEY and CDR2 SMNVEV (reference sequence). The CDR3 length is 16 residues. As DNA, the CDR3 is TGTGCCAGCAGTAAAAAAGGGACTAGCGGGGCGAATGAGCAGTTCTTC. Its protein is CASSKKGTSGANEQFF.

This chain connects TRBV20-1 to TRBJ2-1, with D possibly being TRBD1 (6 bases). Trimming pared 3 bases from V and 10 bases from J, leaving 19 bases between. The germline gives CDR1 DFQATT, CDR2 SNEGSKA (reference sequence). CDR3 size: 14 residues. As DNA, the CDR3 is TGCAGTGCTAGTCTCTGGGGGCTAGAAGCGGAGCAGTTCTTC. Protein: CSASLWGLEAEQFF.

This clone rates as medium-sized. CDR3 amino acids: CASSLVGGSNTEAFF. In DNA, the CDR3 is TGTGCCAGCAGCTTGGTAGGGGGATCAAACACTGAAGCTTTCTTT. The V gene is TRBV7-6, the J gene TRBJ1-1; maybe TRBD1 (6 bases). The CDR3 consists of 15 residues. Germline V gene data show CDR1 as SGHVS and CDR2 as FNYEAQ. Trimming left V 3 bases short and J 2 bases short, with 13 bases between.

The table lists this clone with a few counts. This rearrangement joins TRBV5-1 to TRBJ1-2; maybe TRBD1 (5 bases). The CDR3 covers 16 residues. Trimming took off 2 bases at V and 0 bases at J, with 14 bases between the two ends. Germline CDR1 is SGHRS and CDR2 is YFSETQ. The chain's CDR3 is CASSFIQAPSNYGYTF. CDR3 nucleotides: TGCGCCAGCAGCTTTATACAGGCCCCATCTAACTATGGCTACACCTTC.